This entry describes one T cell receptor (beta chain). This clonotype was seen a few times. The clone's antigen remains unknown. Per-base qualities were not stored, and no clone one base away is much larger. The treatment or condition label, as the study defines it: approximately 9-day PBMC culture with coronavirus spike peptide pools or control peptides (ViraFEST assay). The study used the ViraFEST assay, which expanded antigen-specific T cells with peptide pools and then identified expanded clonotypes by TCR sequencing. Healthy vaccine recipients had no prior SARS-CoV-2 infection, confirmed by negative nucleocapsid antibody tests before and after vaccination. Each well held 1.5 million to 2.5 million PBMCs cultured with roughly 10 ug/ml peptide pools in IMDM containing around 4.5% human AB serum and approximately 10 IU/ml IL-2. On days 3 and 7, half of the culture medium was replaced with fresh IL-2-containing medium. After around 11 days of culture, CD4+ T cells were isolated by negative selection using the EasySep CD4+ T cell isolation kit. PBMCs were separated from whole blood using Ficoll-Paque Plus gradient centrifugation and then either used fresh or cryopreserved at -140C. Culture conditions were generally each tested in triplicate wells.

The data originate from a study of vaccination and CD4 T cells after COVID-19 (dated 2022 in TCRdb). In terms of the full investigation: Six males and four females were included in the convalescent cohort, with two Hispanic individuals, seven Caucasians, two Asians and one multiracial person represented. Participants received two doses of either the Pfizer-BioNTech BNT162b2 vaccine (n=8) or the Moderna mRNA-1273 vaccine (n=2). Post-COVID blood samples from convalescent patients were collected a median of around 100 days after diagnosis, with a range of roughly 35 to 161 days. The time from the second vaccine dose to post-vaccine blood sampling had a median of roughly 77 days and ranged from about 14 to 250 days. For stimulating the cultures, overlapping spike peptide pools were used, derived from SARS-CoV-2 as well as from the common cold coronaviruses HCoV-NL63, HCoV-OC43 and HCoV-229E. Control cultures used a CEFX viral epitope pool as positive control, an HIV-1 Nef peptide pool as negative control, or no peptide. In some eleven COVID-19 convalescent patients and a few infection-naive healthy vaccine recipients, researchers compared the spike-specific CD4+ TCR repertoire from before mRNA vaccination with the repertoire from after. Overall study outcomes, separate from this receptor: The median count of SARS-CoV-2-reactive clonotypes went up from under 25 after infection to about 41 after vaccination, although the change was not significant. In convalescent patients, nearly all vaccine-specific clones (304 of 307) were found to be mono-reactive for SARS-CoV-2 spike rather than cross-reactive with common cold coronaviruses. In convalescent patients, a median roughly 88% of post-vaccine SARS-CoV-2-reactive clones were detected only after vaccination, suggesting vaccine-specific priming. The number of convalescent patients in the study was relatively small, and the study did not examine early timepoints following natural infection.

The library was prepared using PCR. DNA from cultured CD4+ T cells underwent TCR sequencing with the Oncomine TCR Beta short-read assay at the Johns Hopkins FTIC core. The QIAamp micro DNA kit was used to extract genomic DNA from the cultured CD4+ T cells. The Oncomine TCR Beta libraries from cultured CD4+ T cells were pooled using unique dual indexes and then sequenced on an Illumina iSeq 100. Per the authors' processing: Non-productive sequences were removed, and CDR3s that did not start with C, did not end with F or W, or were shorter than 7 amino acids were discarded. Antigen-specific clonotypes were identified using the MANAFEST web application through comparison of peptide-stimulated wells with reference and other culture wells. Positive clones required FDR below 0.05, an odds ratio above 5, and productive frequency above 0.1% in at least two of three replicate wells. Clonotypes that were significantly expanded in both SARS-CoV-2 spike wells and at least one common cold coronavirus spike condition were defined as cross-reactive. Using R version 3.6.1, CDR3 homology was evaluated through Levenshtein distances (stringdist) along with unrooted phylogenetic trees (ape). TCRdb ran its own pipeline on the public reads, namely fastp trimming at Q25 and MiXCR clone calling, and kept in-frame beta chains. Every entry covers one CDR3 protein and lists the most common genes and DNA from its rows. TCRdb's processing, not the authors', yielded these V and J calls. Counted in this sample were about 13,000 distinct CDR3 sequences; roughly 72% of them appeared once. Around 8.1% of the sample lies in the top ten.

V gives up 1 base and J gives up 4 bases, and the segment between their germline ends measures 13 bases. From the cysteine through the phenylalanine, the CDR3 covers 15 amino acids. The kept DNA is CDR3 alone, 45 bases in frame from the first base. From the germline V gene (reference sequence), CDR1 is LNHNV and CDR2 is YYDKDF. The sequence derives from a human donor who received a COVID-19 vaccine. The chain couples TRBV15 to TRBJ1-2; TRBD1 is possibly the D segment (6 matching bases). The material sequenced was CD4+ T cells from blood, cultured in vitro, taken after SARS-CoV-2 vaccination. The CDR3 loop reads CATSRGGAGSYGYTF. The bases are TGTGCCACCAGCAGAGGGGGGGCAGGGAGCTATGGCTACACCTTC.